Below are 20 T cell receptor beta chains sequenced from a single sample in a study of T cell responses to AZD1222 COVID-19 vaccine. Clones were sequenced by immunoSEQ multiplex PCR, and TCRdb holds only the in-frame ones, with some missing. The sample records about 90,000 clones, roughly 90% being singletons. Here the sequenced sample was peripheral blood, taken 28 days after the second AZD1222 dose. Receptors originate from an adult who received the AZD1222 COVID-19 vaccine.

The chain couples TRBV5-1 to TRBJ2-3, with 7 bases that match TRBD2. Germline V lookup: CDR1 SGHRS, CDR2 YFSETQ. The junction had 9 bases not matched to a gene; V was cut back by 0 bases and J by 5 bases. The CDR3 sequence is 16 residues long. The CDR3 DNA reads TGCGCCAGCAGCTTGGAGGCGGGAGATAGGGGAGATACGCAGTATTTT. It specifies CASSLEAGDRGDTQYF.

This chain connects TRBV13 to TRBJ2-1; 14 positions match TRBD2. Losses at the gene ends were 5 bases for V and 8 bases for J; bases not matched to a gene: 8. CDR3 length equals 16 residues. Germline V CDR1 and CDR2: PRHDT, FYEKMQ (reference sequence). CDR3 sequence: CASSIGLAGGLDEQFF. The CDR3 DNA sequence: TGTGCCAGCAGCATCGGACTAGCGGGAGGTCTCGATGAGCAGTTCTTC.

The chain employs TRBV7-2 and TRBJ1-6; no definite D call. The CDR3 is 12 amino acids. From germline, CDR1 is SGHTA and CDR2 FQGNSA. Trimming took off 9 bases at V and 10 bases at J, with 13 bases between the two ends. DNA of the CDR3: TGTGCCAGTTCCATGTGGGAATCACCCCTCCACTTT. This sequence encodes CASSMWESPLHF.

V usage is TRBV7-8 and J usage is TRBJ2-6, with D maybe TRBD2 (7 bases). Germline V CDR1 and CDR2: SGHVS, FQNEAQ. The CDR3 sequence is 19 residues long. V dropped 5 bases and J dropped 2 bases, with 22 bases sitting between them. CDR3 in DNA: TGTGCCAGCAGCCGTTCGGGAGGCAGGGGTTTCACTGGGGCCAACGTCCTGACTTTC. As protein: CASSRSGGRGFTGANVLTF.

The CDR3, as DNA: TGTGCTAGTGGTTTGCGAACAGGGGCCGGAAACACCATATATTTT. It specifies CASGLRTGAGNTIYF. The V gene is TRBV12-5, the J gene TRBJ1-3; 7 nucleotides align to TRBD1. The CDR3 loop spans 15 amino acids. The ends lost 2 bases at V and 4 bases at J; junction bases unmatched: 5. Germline-derived CDR1 and CDR2 are LGHNT and FRNRAP.

The rearrangement uses TRBV27 and TRBJ1-6; D call uncertain. CDR3 length equals 15 residues. V was cut by 4 bases and J by 9 bases, with 16 bases left in between. Germline CDR1 is MNHEY and CDR2 is SMNVEV (reference sequence). The CDR3 DNA is TGTGCCAGCAGTTACCGGGTCGGCGGTGCTTCACCCCTCCACTTT. Translation gives CASSYRVGGASPLHF.

The V gene is TRBV5-1, the J gene TRBJ2-3; 8 positions agree with TRBD1. V shed 4 bases, J shed 3 bases, and the junction held 10 bases outside the gene matches. This CDR3 region has 16 residues. Germline V gene data show CDR1 as SGHRS and CDR2 as YFSETQ. The CDR3 DNA follows: TGCGCCAGCAGCGGACCAGCAGGGGGCGCAACAGATACGCAGTATTTT. It encodes CASSGPAGGATDTQYF.

The chain is built from TRBV6-2 or TRBV6-3 and TRBJ2-7, with D possibly matching TRBD1 (5 bases). The length of the CDR3 is 12 residues. Per germline, CDR1 MNHEY and CDR2 SVGEGT. V lost 5 bases and J 6 bases, leaving 11 bases between the germline ends. The CDR3 nucleotides are TGTGCCAGCAGTCCCAGGGTGGTCGAGCAGTACTTC. Amino acid sequence: CASSPRVVEQYF.

V is TRBV4-1 and J is TRBJ1-2, with D maybe TRBD1 (5 bases). Germline V gives CDR1 MGHRA, CDR2 YSYEKL. CDR3 size: 16 residues. V lost 4 bases, J lost 2 bases, and 17 bases lay in between. The CDR3 protein is CASSPLPRGQNYGYTF. The CDR3 DNA reads as TGCGCCAGCAGCCCCCTCCCGAGGGGCCAAAACTATGGCTACACCTTC.

The V and J genes are TRBV6-6 and TRBJ1-2, with 9 bases fitting TRBD1. Germline CDR1 reads MNHNY; CDR2 reads SVGAGI (reference sequence). Unmatched junction bases numbered 5, after V lost 0 bases and J lost 6 bases. This CDR3 region has 15 residues. The CDR3: CASSYSTGGSDGYTF. The CDR3 bases are TGTGCCAGCAGTTACTCGACAGGGGGGTCCGATGGCTACACCTTC.

V and J are TRBV6-5 and TRBJ2-2; TRBD2 might be the D (7 bases). The V gene lost 4 bases and the J gene lost 5 bases, with 14 bases spanning the gap. CDR1 and CDR2 (germline): MNHEY, SVGAGI. This CDR3 spans 15 amino acids. The CDR3 DNA follows: TGTGCCAGCAGTTTTACAGGGAGGGATACCGGGGAGCTGTTTTTT. It specifies CASSFTGRDTGELFF.

The J gene is TRBJ1-4, the V gene TRBV3-1 (or the pseudogene TRBV3-2), with TRBD1 identical over 10 bases. The CDR3 totals 15 residues. The V gene end was trimmed by 4 bases and the J gene end by 5 bases; junction bases not matched to a gene: 4. Germline V lookup: CDR1 LGHDT, CDR2 YNNKEL (reference sequence). CDR3 loop: CASSLGGQGNEKLFF. The CDR3 nucleotides are TGTGCCAGCAGCCTCGGGGGACAGGGGAATGAAAAACTGTTTTTT.

This chain connects TRBV29-1 to TRBJ2-3, with TRBD2 identical over 7 bases. Germline lookup yields CDR1 SQVTM and CDR2 ANQGSEA. The CDR3 runs to 14 residues. The CDR3 DNA sequence: TGCAGTTATAGACCGGGACTATCCACAGATACGCAGTATTTT. This gives the protein CSYRPGLSTDTQYF.

This clone was found a few times. The chain has TRBV3-1 (or the pseudogene TRBV3-2) and TRBJ2-7; 9 bases fit TRBD1. The CDR3 consists of 16 residues. Germline CDR1 LGHDT, CDR2 YNNKEL (reference sequence). The V gene end was trimmed by 0 bases and the J gene end by 0 bases; junction bases not matched to a gene: 3. The CDR3 region is CASSQDRTGASYEQYF. For the CDR3, the DNA is TGTGCCAGCAGCCAAGATCGGACAGGGGCCTCCTACGAGCAGTACTTC.

The rearrangement links TRBV19 to TRBJ2-3; 10 positions match TRBD2. Trimming at V came to 6 bases and at J to 2 bases, leaving 8 bases not matched to a gene. The germline V gene encodes CDR1 LNHDA and CDR2 SQIVND (reference sequence). CDR3 length: 16 residues. DNA of the CDR3: TGTGCCAGTAGCAGCGAACTAGCGGGGATCACAGATACGCAGTATTTT. Its protein product is CASSSELAGITDTQYF.

The chain recombines TRBV9 with TRBJ2-3; no clear D gene. The CDR3 has 15 amino acids. CDR1 and CDR2 from the germline V gene are SGDLS and YYNGEE. Trimming took off 0 bases at V and 0 bases at J, with 8 bases between the two ends. The CDR3, as DNA: TGTGCCAGCAGCGTAGGTTTTGCTAGCACAGATACGCAGTATTTT. This codes for CASSVGFASTDTQYF.

The chain employs TRBV4-1 and TRBJ1-1; 11 bases align to TRBD1. The V gene end was trimmed by 0 bases and the J gene end by 10 bases; junction bases not matched to a gene: 7. Looked up from germline, CDR1 is MGHRA and CDR2 is YSYEKL. The CDR3 extends over 15 amino acids. The CDR3 here is CASSQDRDRGYSAFF. CDR3 DNA sequence: TGCGCCAGCAGCCAAGATAGGGACAGGGGGTACTCAGCTTTCTTT.

V gene TRBV18 combines with J gene TRBJ1-1, with 7 nucleotides matching TRBD1. Looked up from germline, CDR1 is KGHSH and CDR2 is LQKENI. Trimming took 4 bases from V and 1 from J; bases not matched to a gene: 9. CDR3 length equals 16 residues. Written as DNA, the CDR3 is TGTGCCAGCTCACAGGAGTACCGACAGGGGAACACTGAAGCTTTCTTT. Encoded protein: CASSQEYRQGNTEAFF. Drawing the rest from reference TRBV18 and TRBJ1-1, the complete variable domain is NAGVMQNPRHLVRRRGQEARLRCSPMKGHSHVYWYRQLPEEGLKFMVYLQKENIIDESGMPKERFSAEFPKEGPSILRIQQVVRGDSAAYFCASSQEYRQGNTEAFFGQGTRLTVV.

This rearrangement joins TRBV19 to TRBJ1-5; D may be TRBD1 (5 bases). This CDR3 comprises 16 residues. V shed 4 bases and J shed 2 bases, with 15 bases lying between them. Germline V CDR1 and CDR2: LNHDA, SQIVND (reference sequence). The CDR3 DNA sequence: TGTGCCAGTAGTACCCTGACTGGGGCTCGCAATCAGCCCCAGCATTTT. Its translation is CASSTLTGARNQPQHF.

The V gene is TRBV5-8, the J gene TRBJ2-5; the match to TRBD2 covers 16 bases. Germline V gives CDR1 SGHTS, CDR2 YDEGEE. The CDR3 sequence is 19 residues long. Unmatched junction bases numbered 12, after V lost 4 bases and J lost 3 bases. The CDR3 here is CASSPGTSGGASRKETQYF. DNA for the CDR3: TGTGCCAGCAGCCCCGGGACTAGCGGGGGGGCAAGCCGGAAAGAGACCCAGTACTTC.